This TCR beta chain was recorded in a study of cytomegalovirus exposure and HLA in healthy donors. On the study more broadly: Early released data had around 89 million unique TCRs, all coming from HLA-typed donors. Study-level findings and limits: Later analysis suggested most CMV-associated TCR beta chains were HLA-restricted. With later analysis, a missense DCLRE1C variant became linked to TCR beta V- and J-gene trimming.

There are 15 residues in the CDR3. The germline V gene encodes CDR1 SNHLY and CDR2 FYNNEI. Trimming cost V 6 bases and J 3 bases; bases outside gene matches: 8. Comments on this clone: What it binds is unknown.

Healthy bone marrow donors supplied every sample. Researchers ran the PCR with 60 Vbeta and 13 Jbeta primers. The table came from immunoSEQ multiplex PCR; TCRdb's copy has only in-frame clones and leaves some out. The sample includes approximately 170,000 clones, 68% of them seen just once. The sequenced material came from PBMCs. V and J are TRBV2 and TRBJ1-1; 9 bases match TRBD1. The source is a man between 45 and 60 years old in good health and CMV-seronegative. Here the CDR3 reads CASRRERTGDTEAFF. The CDR3 DNA reads TGTGCCAGCAGGAGGGAAAGGACAGGGGACACTGAAGCTTTCTTT.